This TCR beta chain was documented in a study of shared clonotypes between healthy human individuals. Replicate PCRs from sorted subsets contained around 200 ng DNA, which is around 30,000 T cell genomes. The assay was immunoSEQ multiplex PCR, and TCRdb's table has in-frame clones only and misses some. The repertoire consists of 850,000 to 1,200,000 clones, with 75% occurring once and the leading ten covering 1.5%. Study results and limitations: Sample collection involved blood only; tissue repertoires are likely different. Lower generation probabilities were found for non-shared clonotypes than for those shared by all four donors. The expectation was that sequencing depth would affect clonotype sharing among donors.

V was shortened by 6 bases and J by 1 base, with 12 bases between the two germline ends. Per germline, CDR1 SNHLY and CDR2 FYNNEI. The CDR3 runs 14 residues. In regard to this clone: Its matching antigen is unknown.

The origin of this receptor is a man aged 18-30 years in good health. Sequenced: memory CD4+ T cells sorted from blood. Subset reported: CD45RA-negative fraction. The chain uses TRBV2 and TRBJ2-5; D gene uncertain. The DNA of the CDR3 is TGTGCCAGCAGGTTTATGGGGTTCCAAGAGACCCAGTACTTC. This encodes CASRFMGFQETQYF.